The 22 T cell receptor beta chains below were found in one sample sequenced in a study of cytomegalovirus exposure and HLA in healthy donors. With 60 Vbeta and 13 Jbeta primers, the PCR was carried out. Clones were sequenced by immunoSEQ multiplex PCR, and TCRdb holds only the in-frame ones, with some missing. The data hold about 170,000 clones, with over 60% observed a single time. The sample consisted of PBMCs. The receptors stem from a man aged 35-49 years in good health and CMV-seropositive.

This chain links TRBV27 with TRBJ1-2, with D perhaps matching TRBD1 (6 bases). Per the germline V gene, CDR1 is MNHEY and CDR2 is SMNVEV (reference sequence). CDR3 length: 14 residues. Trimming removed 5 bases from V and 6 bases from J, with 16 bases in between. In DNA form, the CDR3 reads TGTGCCAGCAGTGCCAGGGGCAGGAAAGATGGCTACACCTTC. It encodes CASSARGRKDGYTF.

CDR3 bases: TGTGCCAGCAGCTTTCGGGACAGCTCTAACACTGAAGCTTTCTTT. Its protein product is CASSFRDSSNTEAFF. This chain uses TRBV11-3 with TRBJ1-1, with 7 bases fitting TRBD1. There are 15 residues in the CDR3. After removal of 3 bases from V and 2 bases from J, the junction contained 6 bases not matched to a gene. The germline V gene has CDR1 SGHNT and CDR2 YENEEA.

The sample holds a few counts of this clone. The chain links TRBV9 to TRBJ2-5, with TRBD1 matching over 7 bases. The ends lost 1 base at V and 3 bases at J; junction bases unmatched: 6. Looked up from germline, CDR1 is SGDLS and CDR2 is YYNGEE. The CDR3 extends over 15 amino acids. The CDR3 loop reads CASSVKGARKETQYF. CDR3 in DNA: TGTGCCAGCAGCGTAAAGGGGGCGCGGAAAGAGACCCAGTACTTC. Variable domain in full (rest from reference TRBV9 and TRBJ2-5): DSGVTQTPKHLITATGQRVTLRCSPRSGDLSVYWYQQSLDQGLQFLIQYYNGEERAKGNILERFSAQQFPDLHSELNLSSLELGDSALYFCASSVKGARKETQYFGPGTRLLVL.

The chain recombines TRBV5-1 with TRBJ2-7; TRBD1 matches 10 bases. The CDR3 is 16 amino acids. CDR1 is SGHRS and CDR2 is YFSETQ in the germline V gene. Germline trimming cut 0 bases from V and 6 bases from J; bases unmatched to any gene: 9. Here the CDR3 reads CASSLGPGTGVSEQYF. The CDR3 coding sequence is TGCGCCAGCAGCTTGGGACCCGGGACAGGGGTTAGCGAGCAGTACTTC.

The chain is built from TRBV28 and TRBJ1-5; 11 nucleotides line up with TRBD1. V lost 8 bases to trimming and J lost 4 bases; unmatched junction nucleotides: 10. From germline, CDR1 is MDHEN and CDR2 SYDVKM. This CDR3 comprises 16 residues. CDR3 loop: CASFDAGDRGNQPQHF. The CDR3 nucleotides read TGTGCCAGCTTTGACGCTGGGGACAGGGGGAATCAGCCCCAGCATTTT. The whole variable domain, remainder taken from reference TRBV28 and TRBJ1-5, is DVKVTQSSRYLVKRTGEKVFLECVQDMDHENMFWYRQDPGLGLRLIYFSYDVKMKEKGDIPEGYSVSREKKERFSLILESASTNQTSMYLCASFDAGDRGNQPQHFGDGTRLSIL.

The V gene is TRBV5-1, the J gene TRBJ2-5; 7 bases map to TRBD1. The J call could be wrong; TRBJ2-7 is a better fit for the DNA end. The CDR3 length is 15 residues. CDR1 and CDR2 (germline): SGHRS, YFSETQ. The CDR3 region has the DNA TGCGCCAGCAGCTTGGCCGTGACAGGGTTGAACGAGCAGTACTTC. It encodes CASSLAVTGLNEQYF.

Here the CDR3 reads CASSLDSYGYTF. The CDR3 bases are TGTGCCAGCAGCTTAGATAGCTATGGCTACACCTTC. The gene calls are TRBV7-8 and TRBJ1-2, with D hard to call. This CDR3 region has 12 residues. The germline V gene encodes CDR1 SGHVS and CDR2 FQNEAQ. The germline V and J ends were trimmed by 1 base and 4 bases, with 4 bases remaining between them. Looking up the rest from reference TRBV7-8 and TRBJ1-2 gives the full variable domain: GAGVSQSPRYKVAKRGQDVALRCDPISGHVSLFWYQQALGQGPEFLTYFQNEAQLDKSGLPSDRFFAERPEGSVSTLKIQRTQQEDSAVYLCASSLDSYGYTFGSGTRLTVV.

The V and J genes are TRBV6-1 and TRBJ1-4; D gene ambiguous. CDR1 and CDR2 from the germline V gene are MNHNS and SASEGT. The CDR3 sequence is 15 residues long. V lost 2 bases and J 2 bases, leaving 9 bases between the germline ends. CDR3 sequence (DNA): TGTGCCAGCAGTGAAAGGAGTTGGACTAATGAAAAACTGTTTTTT. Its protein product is CASSERSWTNEKLFF.

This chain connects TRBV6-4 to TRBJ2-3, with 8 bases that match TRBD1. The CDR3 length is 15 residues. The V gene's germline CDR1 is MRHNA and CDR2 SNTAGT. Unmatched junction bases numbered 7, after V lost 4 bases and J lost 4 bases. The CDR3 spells CASSVGLQGADTQYF. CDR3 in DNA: TGTGCCAGCAGTGTGGGCCTACAGGGGGCAGATACGCAGTATTTT.

Written as DNA, the CDR3 is TGTGCCAGCCGGGCGCGGGGGGAGTCTCTTGAGCAGTACTTC. Its translation is CASRARGESLEQYF. The chain combines TRBV6-1 with TRBJ2-7; 8 nucleotides agree with TRBD2. Germline assignment: CDR1 MNHNS and CDR2 SASEGT. The CDR3 loop spans 14 amino acids. After removal of 8 bases from V and 7 bases from J, the junction contained 13 bases not matched to a gene.

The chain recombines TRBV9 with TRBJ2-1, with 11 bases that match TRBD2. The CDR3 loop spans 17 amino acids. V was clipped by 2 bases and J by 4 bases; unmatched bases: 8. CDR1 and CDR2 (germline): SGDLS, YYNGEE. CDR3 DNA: TGTGCCAGCAGCGTTATAGCGGGAGGGCCCAGTTACAATGAGCAGTTCTTC. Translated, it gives CASSVIAGGPSYNEQFF.

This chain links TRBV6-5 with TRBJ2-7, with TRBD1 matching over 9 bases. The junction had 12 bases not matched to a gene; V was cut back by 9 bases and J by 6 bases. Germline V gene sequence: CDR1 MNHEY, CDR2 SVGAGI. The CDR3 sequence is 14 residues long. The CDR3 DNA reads TGTGCCAGTACACCGGGACAGGGTGGTGGCGAGCAGTACTTC. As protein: CASTPGQGGGEQYF.

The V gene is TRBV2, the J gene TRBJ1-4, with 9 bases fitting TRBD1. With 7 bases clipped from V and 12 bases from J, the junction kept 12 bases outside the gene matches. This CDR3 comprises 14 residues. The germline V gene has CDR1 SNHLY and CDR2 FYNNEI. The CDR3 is CASIFGQGLSQLFF. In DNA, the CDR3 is TGTGCCAGCATTTTTGGACAGGGGCTGTCCCAACTGTTTTTT.

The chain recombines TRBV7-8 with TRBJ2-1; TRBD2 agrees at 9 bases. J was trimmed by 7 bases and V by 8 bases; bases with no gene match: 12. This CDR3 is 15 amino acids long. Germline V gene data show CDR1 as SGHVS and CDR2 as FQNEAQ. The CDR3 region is CASGKIAGVGNEQFF. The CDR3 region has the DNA TGTGCCAGCGGCAAGATAGCGGGAGTTGGTAATGAGCAGTTCTTC.

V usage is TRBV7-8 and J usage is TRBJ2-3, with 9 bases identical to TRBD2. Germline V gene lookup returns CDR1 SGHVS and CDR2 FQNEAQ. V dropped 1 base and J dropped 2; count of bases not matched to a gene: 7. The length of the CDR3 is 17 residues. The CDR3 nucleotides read TGTGCCAGCAGCTTAGTCGCCAGCGGGAGGTACACAGATACGCAGTATTTT. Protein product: CASSLVASGRYTDTQYF.

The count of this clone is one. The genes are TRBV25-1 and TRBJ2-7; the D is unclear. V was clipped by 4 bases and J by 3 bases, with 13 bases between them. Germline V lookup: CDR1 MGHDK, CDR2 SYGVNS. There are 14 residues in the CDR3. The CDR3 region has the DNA TGTGCCAGCAGTGCCACACAGTTATACTACGAGCAGTACTTC. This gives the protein CASSATQLYYEQYF.

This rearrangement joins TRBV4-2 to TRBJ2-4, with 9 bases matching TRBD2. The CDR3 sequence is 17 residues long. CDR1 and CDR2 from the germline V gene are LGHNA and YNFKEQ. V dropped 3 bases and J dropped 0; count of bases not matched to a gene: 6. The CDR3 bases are TGTGCCAGCAGCCAGTCCCCTAGCGGGGTAGCCAAAAACATTCAGTACTTC. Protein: CASSQSPSGVAKNIQYF.

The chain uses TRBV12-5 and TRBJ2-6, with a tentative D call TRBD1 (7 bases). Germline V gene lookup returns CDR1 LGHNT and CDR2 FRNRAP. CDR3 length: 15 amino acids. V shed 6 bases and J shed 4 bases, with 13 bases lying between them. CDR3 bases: TGTGCTAGTGGAAAGGGGGCGGGAGGGGCCAACGTCCTGACTTTC. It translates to CASGKGAGGANVLTF.

CDR3 sequence: CATSSEAGANQPQHF. CDR3 sequence (DNA): TGTGCCACCTCCTCCGAGGCAGGGGCCAATCAGCCCCAGCATTTT. The chain is built from TRBV2 and TRBJ1-5; the D gene is possibly TRBD1 (6 bases). V lost 10 bases, J lost 3 bases, and 19 bases lay in between. The CDR3 spans 15 residues. CDR1 is SNHLY, CDR2 FYNNEI, per germline.

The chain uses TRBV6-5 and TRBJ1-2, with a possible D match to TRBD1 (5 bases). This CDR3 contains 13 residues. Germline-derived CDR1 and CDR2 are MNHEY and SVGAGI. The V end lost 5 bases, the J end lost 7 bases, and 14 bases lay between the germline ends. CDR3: CASSPRSGSGYTF. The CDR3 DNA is TGTGCCAGCAGTCCCCGTTCAGGGTCTGGCTACACCTTC.

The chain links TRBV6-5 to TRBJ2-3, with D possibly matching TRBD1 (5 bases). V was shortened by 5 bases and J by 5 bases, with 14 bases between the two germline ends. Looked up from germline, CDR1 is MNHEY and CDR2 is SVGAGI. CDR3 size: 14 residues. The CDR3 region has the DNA TGTGCCAGCAGTCGCAGGGTGGTGGGAGATACGCAGTATTTT. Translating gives CASSRRVVGDTQYF.

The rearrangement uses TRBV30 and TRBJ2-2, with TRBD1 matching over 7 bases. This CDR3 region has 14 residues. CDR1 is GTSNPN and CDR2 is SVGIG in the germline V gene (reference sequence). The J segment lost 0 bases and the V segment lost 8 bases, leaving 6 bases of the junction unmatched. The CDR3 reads CAVRQGSNTGELFF. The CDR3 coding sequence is TGTGCCGTAAGACAGGGCTCGAACACCGGGGAGCTGTTTTTT. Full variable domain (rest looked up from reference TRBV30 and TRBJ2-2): SQTIHQWPATLVQPVGSPLSLECTVEGTSNPNLYWYRQAAGRGLQLLFYSVGIGQISSEVPQNLSASRPQDRQFILSSKKLLLSDSGFYLCAVRQGSNTGELFFGEGSRLTVL.